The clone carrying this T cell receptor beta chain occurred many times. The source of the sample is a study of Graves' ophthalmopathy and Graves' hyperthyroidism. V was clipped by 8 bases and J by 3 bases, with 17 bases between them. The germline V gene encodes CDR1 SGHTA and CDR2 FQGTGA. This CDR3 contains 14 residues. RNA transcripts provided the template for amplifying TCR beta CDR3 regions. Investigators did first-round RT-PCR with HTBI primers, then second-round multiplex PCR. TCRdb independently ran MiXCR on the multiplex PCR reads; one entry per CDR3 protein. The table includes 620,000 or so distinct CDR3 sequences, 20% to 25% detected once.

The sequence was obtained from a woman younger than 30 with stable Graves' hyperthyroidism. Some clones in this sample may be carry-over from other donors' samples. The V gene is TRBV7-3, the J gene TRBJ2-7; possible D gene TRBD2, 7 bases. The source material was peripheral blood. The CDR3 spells CASSQGRGIYEQYF. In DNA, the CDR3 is TGTGCCAGCTCTCAGGGGCGGGGGATCTACGAGCAGTACTTC.